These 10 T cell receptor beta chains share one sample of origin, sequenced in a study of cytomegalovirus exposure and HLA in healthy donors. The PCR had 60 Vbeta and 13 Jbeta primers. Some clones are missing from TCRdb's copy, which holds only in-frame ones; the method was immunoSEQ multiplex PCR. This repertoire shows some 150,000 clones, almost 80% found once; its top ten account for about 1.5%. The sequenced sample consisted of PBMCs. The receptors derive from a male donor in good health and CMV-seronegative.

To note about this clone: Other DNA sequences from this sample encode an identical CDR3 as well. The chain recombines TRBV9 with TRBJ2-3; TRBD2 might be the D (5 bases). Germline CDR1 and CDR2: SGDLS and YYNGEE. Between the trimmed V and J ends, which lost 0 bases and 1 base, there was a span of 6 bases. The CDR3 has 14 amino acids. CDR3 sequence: CASSVEAGTDTQYF. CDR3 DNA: TGTGCCAGCAGCGTAGAAGCGGGCACAGATACGCAGTATTTT.

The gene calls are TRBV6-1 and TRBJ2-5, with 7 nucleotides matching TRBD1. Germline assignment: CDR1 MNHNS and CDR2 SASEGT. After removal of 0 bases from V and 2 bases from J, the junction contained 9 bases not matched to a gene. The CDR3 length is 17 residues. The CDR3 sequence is CASSEAAGGQKQETQYF. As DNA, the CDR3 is TGTGCCAGCAGTGAAGCGGCAGGGGGACAGAAACAAGAGACCCAGTACTTC.

CDR3 bases: TGCGCCAGCAGCCCACAACCGGCCGGGACAGGGGATGAAAAACTGTTTTTT. Encoded protein: CASSPQPAGTGDEKLFF. V is TRBV5-1 and J is TRBJ1-4; 10 bases are a match to TRBD1. Germline CDR1 is SGHRS and CDR2 is YFSETQ. CDR3 length equals 17 residues. V lost 4 bases and J lost 6; bases outside the gene matches: 12.

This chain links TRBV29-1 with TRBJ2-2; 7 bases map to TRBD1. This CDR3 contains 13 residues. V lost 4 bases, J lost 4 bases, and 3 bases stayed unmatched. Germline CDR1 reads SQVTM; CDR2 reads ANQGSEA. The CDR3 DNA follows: TGCAGCGTTGGGGACAGAACCACCGGGGAGCTGTTTTTT. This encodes CSVGDRTTGELFF.

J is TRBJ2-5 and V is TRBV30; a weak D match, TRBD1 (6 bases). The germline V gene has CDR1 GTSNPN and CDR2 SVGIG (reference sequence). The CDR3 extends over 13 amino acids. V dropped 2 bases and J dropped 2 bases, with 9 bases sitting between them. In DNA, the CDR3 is TGTGCCTGGAGTCAGGGGCTGCAAGAGACCCAGTACTTC. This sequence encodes CAWSQGLQETQYF.

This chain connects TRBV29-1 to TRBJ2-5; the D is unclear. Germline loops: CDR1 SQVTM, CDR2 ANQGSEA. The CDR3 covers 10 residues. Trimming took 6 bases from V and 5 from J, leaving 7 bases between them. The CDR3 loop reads CSVALETQYF. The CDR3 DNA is TGCAGCGTGGCTCTGGAGACCCAGTACTTC.

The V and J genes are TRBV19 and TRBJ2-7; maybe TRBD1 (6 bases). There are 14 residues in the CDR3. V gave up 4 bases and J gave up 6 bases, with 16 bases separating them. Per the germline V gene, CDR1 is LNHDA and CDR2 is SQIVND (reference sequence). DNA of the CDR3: TGTGCCAGTAGTAGCCGGGACATGTTATTCGAGCAGTACTTC. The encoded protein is CASSSRDMLFEQYF.

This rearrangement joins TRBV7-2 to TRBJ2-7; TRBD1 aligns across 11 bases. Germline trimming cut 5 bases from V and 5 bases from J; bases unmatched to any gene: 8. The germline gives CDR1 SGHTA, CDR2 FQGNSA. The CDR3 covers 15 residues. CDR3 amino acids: CASSLRDRGSHEQYF. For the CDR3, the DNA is TGTGCCAGCAGCCTTCGGGACAGGGGGTCCCACGAGCAGTACTTC. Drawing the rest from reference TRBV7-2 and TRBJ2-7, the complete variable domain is GAGVSQSPSNKVTEKGKDVELRCDPISGHTALYWYRQSLGQGLEFLIYFQGNSAPDKSGLPSDRFSAERTGGSVSTLTIQRTQQEDSAVYLCASSLRDRGSHEQYFGPGTRLTVT.

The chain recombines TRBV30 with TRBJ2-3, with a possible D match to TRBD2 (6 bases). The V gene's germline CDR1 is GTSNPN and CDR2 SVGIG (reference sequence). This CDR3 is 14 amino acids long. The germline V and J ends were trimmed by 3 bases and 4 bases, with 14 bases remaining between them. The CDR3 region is CAWSWGGNPDTQYF. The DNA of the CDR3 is TGTGCCTGGAGCTGGGGCGGGAACCCAGATACGCAGTATTTT.

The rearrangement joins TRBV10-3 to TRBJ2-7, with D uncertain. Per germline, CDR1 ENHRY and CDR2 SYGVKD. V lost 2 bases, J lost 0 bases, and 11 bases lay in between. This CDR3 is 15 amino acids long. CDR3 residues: CAISESRLSSYEQYF. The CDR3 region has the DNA TGTGCCATCAGTGAGAGTCGTCTATCCTCCTACGAGCAGTACTTC.